This paragraph reports one TCR beta chain. Its antigen is not known. V was trimmed by 0 bases and J by 2 bases, leaving 14 bases between them. The CDR3 is made up of 16 amino acids. Germline loops: CDR1 WSHSY, CDR2 SAAADI. The sample is drawn from a study of shared clonotypes between healthy human individuals. Study observations and caveats: Naive subsets typically showed greater estimated richness than memory subsets. Represented genetic and exposure-history diversity was restricted by having few donors.

Some clones are missing from TCRdb's copy, which holds only in-frame ones; the method was immunoSEQ multiplex PCR. The table shows 2,500,000 or so clones, with 90% to 95% occurring only once. V gene TRBV10-2 combines with J gene TRBJ2-7; D is possibly TRBD2 (5 bases). Sample: naive CD4+ T cells from PBMCs. Specified subset: CD45RA+ positively selected. The TCR was taken from a man younger than 35 in good health. Some clones in this sample may be carry-over from other donors' samples. The CDR3 bases are TGCGCCAGCAGTGAGTCATGGACTCCCACCCCCTACGAGCAGTACTTC. This translates into CASSESWTPTPYEQYF.